This T cell receptor (beta chain) was found in a study of blood T cell repertoires in COVID-19. Study details: Samples representing acute and convalescent COVID-19 were sourced from the United States, Italy and Spain.

The CDR3 totals 15 residues. The V and J ends lost 4 bases and 10 bases, in that order; junction bases with no gene match: 6. Germline loops: CDR1 LGHDT, CDR2 YNNKEL (reference sequence). Clinical histories supplied by participants themselves formed the basis of cohort assignment. Data came from immunoSEQ multiplex PCR; TCRdb stores just in-frame clones and leaves some out. The table includes around 300,000 clones, around 90% detected once. V gene TRBV3-1 (or the pseudogene TRBV3-2) combines with J gene TRBJ2-1; 14 bases line up with TRBD2. The sequence was obtained from a young woman with acute COVID-19. The sample comprised PBMCs or T cells enriched from blood (not recorded which). CDR3: CASSPGLAGEGEQFF. The CDR3 DNA sequence: TGTGCCAGCAGCCCGGGACTAGCGGGAGAGGGGGAGCAGTTCTTC.